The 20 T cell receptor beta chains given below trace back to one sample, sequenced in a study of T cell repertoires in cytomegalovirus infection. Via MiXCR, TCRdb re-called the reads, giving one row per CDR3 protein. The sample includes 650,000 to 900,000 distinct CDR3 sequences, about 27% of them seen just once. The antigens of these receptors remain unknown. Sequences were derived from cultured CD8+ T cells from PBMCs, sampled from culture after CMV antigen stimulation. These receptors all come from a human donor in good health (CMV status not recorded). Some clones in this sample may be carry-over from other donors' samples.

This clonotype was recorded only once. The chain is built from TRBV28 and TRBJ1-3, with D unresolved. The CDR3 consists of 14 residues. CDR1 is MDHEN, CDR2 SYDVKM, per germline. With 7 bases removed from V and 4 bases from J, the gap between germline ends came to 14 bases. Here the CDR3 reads CASIGSLGGNTIYF. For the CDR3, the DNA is TGTGCCAGCATCGGGTCTTTGGGCGGAAACACCATATATTTT.

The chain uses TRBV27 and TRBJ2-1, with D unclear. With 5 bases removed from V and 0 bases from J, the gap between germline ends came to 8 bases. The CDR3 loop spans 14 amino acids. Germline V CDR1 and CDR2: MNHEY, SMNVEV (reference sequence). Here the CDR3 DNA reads TGTGCCAGCAGTCGTCTCCTCTCCTACAATGAGCAGTTCTTC. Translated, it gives CASSRLLSYNEQFF.

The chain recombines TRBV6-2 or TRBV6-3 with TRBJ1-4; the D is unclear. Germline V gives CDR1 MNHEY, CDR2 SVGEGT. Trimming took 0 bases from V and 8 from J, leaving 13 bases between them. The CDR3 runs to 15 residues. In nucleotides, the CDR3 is TGTGCCAGCAGTTACTCCGGGTCCCCGGAAGAAAAACTGTTTTTT. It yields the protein CASSYSGSPEEKLFF.

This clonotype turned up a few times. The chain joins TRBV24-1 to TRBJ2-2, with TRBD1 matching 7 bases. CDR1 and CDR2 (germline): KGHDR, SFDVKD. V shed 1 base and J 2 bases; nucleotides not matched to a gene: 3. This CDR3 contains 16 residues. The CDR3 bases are TGTGCCACCAGTGATTTCCGACAGGGTAACACCGGGGAGCTGTTTTTT. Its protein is CATSDFRQGNTGELFF.

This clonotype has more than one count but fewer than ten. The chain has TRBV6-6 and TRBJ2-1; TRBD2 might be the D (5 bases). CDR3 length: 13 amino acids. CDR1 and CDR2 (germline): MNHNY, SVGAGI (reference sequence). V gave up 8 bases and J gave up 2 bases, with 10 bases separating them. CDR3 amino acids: CASQDFTYNEQFF. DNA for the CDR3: TGTGCCAGCCAGGACTTTACCTACAATGAGCAGTTCTTC.

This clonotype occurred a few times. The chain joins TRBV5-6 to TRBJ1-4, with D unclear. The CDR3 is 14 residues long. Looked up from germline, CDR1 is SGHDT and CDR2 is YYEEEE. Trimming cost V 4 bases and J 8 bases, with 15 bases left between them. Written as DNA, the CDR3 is TGTGCCAGCAGCGCTGGGGTCTCGGGGGAAAAACTGTTTTTT. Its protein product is CASSAGVSGEKLFF.

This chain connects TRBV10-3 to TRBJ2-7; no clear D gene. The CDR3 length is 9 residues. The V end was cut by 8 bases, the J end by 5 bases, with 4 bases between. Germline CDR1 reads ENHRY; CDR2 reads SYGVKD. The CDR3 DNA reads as TGTGCCATCGGGGACGAGCAGTACTTC. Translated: CAIGDEQYF.

CDR3 amino acids: CASSSGGRQGAYEQFF. The CDR3 coding sequence is TGTGCCAGCAGCTCCGGGGGGAGACAGGGGGCCTATGAGCAGTTCTTC. V and J are TRBV7-9 and TRBJ2-1, with 10 bases aligning to TRBD1. The V gene's germline CDR1 is SEHNR and CDR2 FQNEAQ (reference sequence). CDR3 size: 16 residues. V lost 4 bases and J lost 8; bases outside the gene matches: 11. The full variable domain, with the rest looked up from reference TRBV7-9 and TRBJ2-1, is DTGVSQNPRHKITKRGQNVTFRCDPISEHNRLYWYRQTLGQGPEFLTYFQNEAQLEKSRLLSDRFSAERPKGSFSTLEIQRTEQGDSAMYLCASSSGGRQGAYEQFFGPGTRLTVL.

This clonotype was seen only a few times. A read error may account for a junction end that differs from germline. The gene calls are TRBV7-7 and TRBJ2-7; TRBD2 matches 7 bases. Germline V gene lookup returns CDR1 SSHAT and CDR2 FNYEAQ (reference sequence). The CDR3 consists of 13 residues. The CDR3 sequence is CASSLRESYEQYF. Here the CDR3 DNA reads TGTGCTAGCAGCTTGCGGGAGTCCTACGAGCAGTACTTC.

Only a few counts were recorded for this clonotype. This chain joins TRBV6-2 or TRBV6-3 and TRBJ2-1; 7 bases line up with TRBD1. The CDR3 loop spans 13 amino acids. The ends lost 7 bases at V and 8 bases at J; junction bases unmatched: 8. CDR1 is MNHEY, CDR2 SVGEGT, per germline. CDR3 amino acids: CASNPQGRHEQFF. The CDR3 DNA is TGTGCCAGCAACCCACAGGGGCGTCATGAGCAGTTCTTC.

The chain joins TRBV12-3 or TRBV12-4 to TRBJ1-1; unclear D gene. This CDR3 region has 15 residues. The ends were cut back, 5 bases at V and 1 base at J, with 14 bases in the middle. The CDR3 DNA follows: TGTGCCAGCAGTACGTTCTGGGCGGGGAACACTGAAGCTTTCTTT. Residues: CASSTFWAGNTEAFF.

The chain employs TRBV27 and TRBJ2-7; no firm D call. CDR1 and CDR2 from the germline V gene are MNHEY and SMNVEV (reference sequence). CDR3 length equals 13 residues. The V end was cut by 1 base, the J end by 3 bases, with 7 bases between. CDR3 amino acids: CASSLWPIYEQYF. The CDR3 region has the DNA TGTGCCAGCAGTTTATGGCCGATCTACGAGCAGTACTTC.

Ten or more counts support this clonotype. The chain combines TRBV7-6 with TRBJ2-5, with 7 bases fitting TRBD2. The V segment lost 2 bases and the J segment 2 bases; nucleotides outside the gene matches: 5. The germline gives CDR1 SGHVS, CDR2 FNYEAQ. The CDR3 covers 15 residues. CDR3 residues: CASSLLGSGQETQYF. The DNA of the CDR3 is TGTGCCAGCAGCTTACTAGGTAGCGGGCAAGAGACCCAGTACTTC.

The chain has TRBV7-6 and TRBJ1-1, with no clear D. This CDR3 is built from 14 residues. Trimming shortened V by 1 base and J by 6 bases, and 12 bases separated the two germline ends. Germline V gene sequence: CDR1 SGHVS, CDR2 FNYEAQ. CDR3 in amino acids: CASSLGPGRSEAFF. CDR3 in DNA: TGTGCCAGCAGCTTAGGGCCCGGACGCTCTGAAGCTTTCTTT.

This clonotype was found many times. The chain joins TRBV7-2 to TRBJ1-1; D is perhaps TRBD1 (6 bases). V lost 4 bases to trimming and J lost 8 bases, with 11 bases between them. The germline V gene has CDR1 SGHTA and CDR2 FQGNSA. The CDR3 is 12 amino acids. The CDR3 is CASSSTGPEAFF. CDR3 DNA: TGTGCCAGCAGCTCCACAGGGCCGGAAGCTTTCTTT. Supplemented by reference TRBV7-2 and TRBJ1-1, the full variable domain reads GAGVSQSPSNKVTEKGKDVELRCDPISGHTALYWYRQSLGQGLEFLIYFQGNSAPDKSGLPSDRFSAERTGGSVSTLTIQRTQQEDSAVYLCASSSTGPEAFFGQGTRLTVV.

CDR3 in amino acids: CASSLTGGDLSYEQYF. CDR3 DNA sequence: TGCGCCAGCAGCTTGACAGGGGGCGACTTATCCTACGAGCAGTACTTC. V is TRBV5-1 and J is TRBJ2-7, with 9 bases aligning to TRBD1. The CDR3 loop spans 16 amino acids. Germline values: CDR1 SGHRS, CDR2 YFSETQ. V lost 1 base, J lost 1 base, and 6 bases stayed unmatched.

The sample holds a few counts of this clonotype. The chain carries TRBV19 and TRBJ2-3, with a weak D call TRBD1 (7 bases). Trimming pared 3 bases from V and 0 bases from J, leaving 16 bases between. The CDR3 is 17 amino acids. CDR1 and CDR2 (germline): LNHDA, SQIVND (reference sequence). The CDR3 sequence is CASSMGQPGASTDTQYF. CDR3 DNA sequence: TGTGCCAGTAGTATGGGACAGCCGGGGGCAAGCACAGATACGCAGTATTTT.

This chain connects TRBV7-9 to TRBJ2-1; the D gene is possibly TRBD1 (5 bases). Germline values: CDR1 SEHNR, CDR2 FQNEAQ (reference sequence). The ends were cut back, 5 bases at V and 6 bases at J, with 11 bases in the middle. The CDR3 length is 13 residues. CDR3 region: CASSGAAPNEQFF. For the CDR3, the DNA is TGTGCCAGCAGCGGGGCCGCCCCCAATGAGCAGTTCTTC.

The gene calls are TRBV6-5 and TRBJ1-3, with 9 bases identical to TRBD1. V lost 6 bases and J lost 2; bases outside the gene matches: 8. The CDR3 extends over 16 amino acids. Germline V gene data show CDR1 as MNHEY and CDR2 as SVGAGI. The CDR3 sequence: CASSRDTGGPGNTIYF. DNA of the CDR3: TGTGCCAGCAGCCGCGATACAGGGGGCCCTGGAAACACCATATATTTT.

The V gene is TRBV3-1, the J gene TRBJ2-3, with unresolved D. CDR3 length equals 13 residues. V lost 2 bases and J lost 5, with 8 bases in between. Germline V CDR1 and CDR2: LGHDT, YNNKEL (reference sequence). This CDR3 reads CASSQNLGDTQYF. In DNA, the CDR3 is TGTGCCAGCAGCCAAAATTTGGGAGATACGCAGTATTTT.